This T cell receptor beta chain was captured by sequencing in a study of yellow fever vaccine responses in identical twins. This clonotype is a singleton in its sample. Antigen: not known. Study outcomes and limitations: Twins reportedly had a vaccine T cell response that seemed partly convergent, partly personalized.

TCRdb recomputed calls from the RT-PCR reads with MiXCR, one row per CDR3 protein. The sample has more than 30,000 distinct CDR3 sequences, about 61% seen once; the top ten hold 4.5%. The germline V and J ends were trimmed by 4 bases and 4 bases, with 11 bases remaining between them. CDR3 size: 14 residues. The germline V gene encodes CDR1 SNHLY and CDR2 FYNNEI. J is TRBJ2-1 and V is TRBV2, with D hard to call. This TCR was recovered from a woman younger than 30 who received the yellow fever vaccine. The material was T cells from blood (PBMCs), unsorted or a sorted subset (not recorded which), obtained before or after yellow fever vaccination (not recorded which). Here the CDR3 reads CASSVIPSYNEQFF. The DNA of the CDR3 is TGTGCCAGCAGTGTGATCCCCTCATACAATGAGCAGTTCTTC.